This T cell receptor beta chain originates from a study of vaccination effects on CD4 cells after COVID-19. Before sequencing took place, the ViraFEST assay used viral peptide pools to expand antigen-specific CD4+ T cells. Culture lasted about 11 days before CD4+ T cell isolation. No vaccinee had earlier SARS-CoV-2 infection, and nucleocapsid antibodies were negative. Germline V gene lookup returns CDR1 SGDLS and CDR2 YYNGEE. The germline V and J ends were trimmed by 4 bases and 4 bases, with 18 bases remaining between them. The CDR3 has 16 amino acids. Using immunoSEQ multiplex PCR, the repertoire was profiled, and TCRdb retains in-frame clones only, with some absent. The sample lists 65,000 or so clones, roughly 76% occurring once. Details on this clone: Its cognate antigen is unknown.

Study-wide results and caveats: From healthy vaccinees, only 1 of 255 vaccine-induced clones also reacted to common cold coronaviruses.

The TCR was taken from a human donor who received a COVID-19 vaccine. The J gene is TRBJ1-3, the V gene TRBV9; D remains unclear. Sequenced here: CD4+ T cells from PBMCs cultured with HCoV-NL63 spike peptides, sampled before COVID-19 vaccination. CDR3 sequence reads: CASSTAGIQHGNTIYF. The DNA of the CDR3 is TGTGCCAGCAGCACTGCGGGGATCCAGCACGGAAACACCATATATTTT.